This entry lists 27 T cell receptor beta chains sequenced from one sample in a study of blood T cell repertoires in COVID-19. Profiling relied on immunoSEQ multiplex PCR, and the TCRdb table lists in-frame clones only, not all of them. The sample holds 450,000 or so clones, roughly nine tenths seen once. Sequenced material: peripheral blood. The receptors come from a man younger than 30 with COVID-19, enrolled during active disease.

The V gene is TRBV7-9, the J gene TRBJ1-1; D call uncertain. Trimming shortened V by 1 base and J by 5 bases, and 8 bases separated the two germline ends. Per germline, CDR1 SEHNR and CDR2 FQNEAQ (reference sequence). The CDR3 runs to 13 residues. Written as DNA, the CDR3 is TGTGCCAGCAGCTTAGTCCATCGGACTGAAGCTTTCTTT. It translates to CASSLVHRTEAFF.

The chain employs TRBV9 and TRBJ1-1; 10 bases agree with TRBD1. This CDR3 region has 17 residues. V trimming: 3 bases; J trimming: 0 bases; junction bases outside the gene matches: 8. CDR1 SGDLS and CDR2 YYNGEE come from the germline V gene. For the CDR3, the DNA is TGTGCCAGCAGCGCAATGGGACAGGGGACCTTGAACACTGAAGCTTTCTTT. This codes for CASSAMGQGTLNTEAFF.

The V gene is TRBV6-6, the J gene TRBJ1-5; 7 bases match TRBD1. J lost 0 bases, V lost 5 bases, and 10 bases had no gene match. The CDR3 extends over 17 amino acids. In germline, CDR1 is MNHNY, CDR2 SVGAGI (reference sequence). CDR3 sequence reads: CASSRDRQNYSNQPQHF. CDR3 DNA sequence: TGTGCCAGCAGTCGGGACAGACAGAATTATAGCAATCAGCCCCAGCATTTT.

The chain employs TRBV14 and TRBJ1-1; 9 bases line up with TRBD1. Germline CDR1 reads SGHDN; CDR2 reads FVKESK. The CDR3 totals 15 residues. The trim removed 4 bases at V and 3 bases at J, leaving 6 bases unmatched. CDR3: CASSRYGQGYTEAFF. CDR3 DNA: TGTGCCAGCAGCCGATACGGACAGGGGTACACTGAAGCTTTCTTT.

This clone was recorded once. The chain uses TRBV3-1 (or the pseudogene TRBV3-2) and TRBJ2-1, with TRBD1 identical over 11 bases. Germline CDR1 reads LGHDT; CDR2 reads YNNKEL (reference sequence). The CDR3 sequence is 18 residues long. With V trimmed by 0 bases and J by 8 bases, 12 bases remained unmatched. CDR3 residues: CASSQERLGTGGWHEQFF. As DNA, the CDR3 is TGTGCCAGCAGCCAAGAGAGATTAGGGACAGGGGGATGGCATGAGCAGTTCTTC.

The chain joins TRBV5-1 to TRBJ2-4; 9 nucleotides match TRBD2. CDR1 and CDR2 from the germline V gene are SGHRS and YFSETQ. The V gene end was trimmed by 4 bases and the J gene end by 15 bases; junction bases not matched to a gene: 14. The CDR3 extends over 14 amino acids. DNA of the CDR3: TGCGCCAGCAGCCTAGGTCCGGGACTAGCACCGTTGTACTTC. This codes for CASSLGPGLAPLYF.

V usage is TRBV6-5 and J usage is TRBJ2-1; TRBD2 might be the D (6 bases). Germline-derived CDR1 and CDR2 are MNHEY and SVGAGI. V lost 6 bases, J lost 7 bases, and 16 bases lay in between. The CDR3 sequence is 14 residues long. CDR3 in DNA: TGTGCCAGCAGGGTGGTGGGAGGTAAGAATGAGCAGTTCTTC. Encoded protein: CASRVVGGKNEQFF.

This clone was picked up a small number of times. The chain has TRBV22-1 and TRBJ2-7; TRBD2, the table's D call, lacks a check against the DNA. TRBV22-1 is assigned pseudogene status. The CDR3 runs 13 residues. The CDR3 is CPGSARRGCEQYF. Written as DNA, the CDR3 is TGTCCTGGGAGCGCACGGAGGGGCTGCGAGCAGTACTTC.

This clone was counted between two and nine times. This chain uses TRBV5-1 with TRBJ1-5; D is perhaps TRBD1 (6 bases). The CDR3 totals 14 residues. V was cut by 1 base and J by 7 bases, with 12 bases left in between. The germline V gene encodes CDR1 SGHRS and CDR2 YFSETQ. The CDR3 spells CASSLRGGEQPQHF. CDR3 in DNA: TGCGCCAGCAGCTTGCGCGGGGGCGAGCAGCCCCAGCATTTT.

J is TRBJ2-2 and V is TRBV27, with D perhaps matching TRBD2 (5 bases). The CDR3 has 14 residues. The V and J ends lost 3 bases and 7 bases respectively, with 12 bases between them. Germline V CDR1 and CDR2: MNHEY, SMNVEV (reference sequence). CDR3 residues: CASSFGSGVGELFF. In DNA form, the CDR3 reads TGTGCCAGCAGTTTTGGGAGCGGTGTCGGGGAGCTGTTTTTT.

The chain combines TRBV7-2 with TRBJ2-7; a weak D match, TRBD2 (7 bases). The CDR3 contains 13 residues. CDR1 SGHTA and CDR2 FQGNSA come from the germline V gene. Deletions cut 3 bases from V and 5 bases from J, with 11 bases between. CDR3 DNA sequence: TGTGCCAGCAGCTTTAGGGGGGGCGACGAGCAGTACTTC. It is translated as CASSFRGGDEQYF.

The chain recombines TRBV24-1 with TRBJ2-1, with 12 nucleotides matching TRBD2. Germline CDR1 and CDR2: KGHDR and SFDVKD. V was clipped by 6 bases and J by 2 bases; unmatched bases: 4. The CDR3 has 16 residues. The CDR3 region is CATSKTSGGAYNEQFF. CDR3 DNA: TGTGCCACCAGTAAGACTAGCGGGGGAGCCTACAATGAGCAGTTCTTC.

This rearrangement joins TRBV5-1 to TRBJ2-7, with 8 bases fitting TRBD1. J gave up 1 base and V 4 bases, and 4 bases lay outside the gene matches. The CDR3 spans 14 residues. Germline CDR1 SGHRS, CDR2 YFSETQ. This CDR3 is CASSQGAPSYEQYF. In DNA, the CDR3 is TGCGCCAGCAGCCAGGGGGCACCTTCCTACGAGCAGTACTTC.

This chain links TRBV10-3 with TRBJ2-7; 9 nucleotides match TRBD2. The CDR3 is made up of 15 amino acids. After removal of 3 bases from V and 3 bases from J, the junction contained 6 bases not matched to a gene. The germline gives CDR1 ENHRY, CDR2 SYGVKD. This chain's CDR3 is CAISDSLAGVYEQYF. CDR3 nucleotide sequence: TGTGCCATCAGTGATAGTTTAGCGGGGGTCTACGAGCAGTACTTC.

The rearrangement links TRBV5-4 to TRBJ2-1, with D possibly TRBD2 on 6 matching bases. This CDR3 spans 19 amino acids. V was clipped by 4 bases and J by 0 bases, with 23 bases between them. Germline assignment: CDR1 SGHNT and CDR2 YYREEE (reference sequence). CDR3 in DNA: TGTGCCAGCAGCGCCTTGACAGCGATTAGCGGTAGCTCCTACAATGAGCAGTTCTTC. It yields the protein CASSALTAISGSSYNEQFF.

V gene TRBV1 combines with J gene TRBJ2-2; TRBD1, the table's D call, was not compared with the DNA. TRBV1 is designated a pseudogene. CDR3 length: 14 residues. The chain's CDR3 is CTSTSRAATGELFF. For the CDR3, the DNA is TGCACCAGCACTTCCAGGGCGGCCACCGGGGAGCTGTTTTTT.

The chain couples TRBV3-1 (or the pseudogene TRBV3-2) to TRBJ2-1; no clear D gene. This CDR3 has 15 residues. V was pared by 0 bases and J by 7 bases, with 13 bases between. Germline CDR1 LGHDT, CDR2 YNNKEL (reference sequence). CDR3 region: CASSQELYLKNEQFF. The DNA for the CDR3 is TGTGCCAGCAGCCAAGAACTATACCTAAAAAATGAGCAGTTCTTC.

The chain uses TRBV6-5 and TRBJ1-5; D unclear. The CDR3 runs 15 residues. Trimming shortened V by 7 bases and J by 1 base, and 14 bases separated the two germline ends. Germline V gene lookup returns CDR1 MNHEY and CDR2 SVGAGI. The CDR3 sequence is CASKSDYQSNQPQHF. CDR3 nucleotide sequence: TGTGCCAGCAAAAGTGATTACCAGAGCAATCAGCCCCAGCATTTT.

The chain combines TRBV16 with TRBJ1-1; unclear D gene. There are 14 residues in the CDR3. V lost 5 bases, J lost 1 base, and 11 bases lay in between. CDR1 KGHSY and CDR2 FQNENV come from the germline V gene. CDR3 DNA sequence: TGTGCCAGCAGCGACCGGGTAGAGAACACTGAAGCTTTCTTT. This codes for CASSDRVENTEAFF.

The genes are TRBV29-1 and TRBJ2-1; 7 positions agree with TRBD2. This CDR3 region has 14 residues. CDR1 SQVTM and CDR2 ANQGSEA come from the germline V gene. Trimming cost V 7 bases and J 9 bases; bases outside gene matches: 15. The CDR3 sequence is CSAGRSPTSGEQFF. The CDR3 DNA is TGCAGCGCCGGGAGGTCTCCTACTAGTGGTGAGCAGTTCTTC.

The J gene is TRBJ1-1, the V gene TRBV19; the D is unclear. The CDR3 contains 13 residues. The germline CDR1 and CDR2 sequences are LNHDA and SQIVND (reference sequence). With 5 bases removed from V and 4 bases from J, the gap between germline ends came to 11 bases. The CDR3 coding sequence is TGTGCCAGTAGTTTAGGAGTTAGCACTGAAGCTTTCTTT. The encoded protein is CASSLGVSTEAFF. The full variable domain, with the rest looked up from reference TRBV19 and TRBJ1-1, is DGGITQSPKYLFRKEGQNVTLSCEQNLNHDAMYWYRQDPGQGLRLIYYSQIVNDFQKGDIAEGYSVSREKKESFPLTVTSAQKNPTAFYLCASSLGVSTEAFFGQGTRLTVV.

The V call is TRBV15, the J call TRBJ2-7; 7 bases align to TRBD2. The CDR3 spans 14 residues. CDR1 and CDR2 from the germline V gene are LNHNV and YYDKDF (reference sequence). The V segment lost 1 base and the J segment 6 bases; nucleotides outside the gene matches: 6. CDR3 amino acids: CATSRGGREGEQYF. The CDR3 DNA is TGTGCCACCAGCAGAGGCGGGAGAGAAGGCGAGCAGTACTTC.

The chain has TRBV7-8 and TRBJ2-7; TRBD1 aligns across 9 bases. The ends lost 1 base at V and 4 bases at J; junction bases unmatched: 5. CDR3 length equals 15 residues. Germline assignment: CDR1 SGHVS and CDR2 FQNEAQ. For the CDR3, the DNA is TGTGCCAGCAGCTTAGACCCGACAGGGGGTTACGAGCAGTACTTC. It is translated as CASSLDPTGGYEQYF.

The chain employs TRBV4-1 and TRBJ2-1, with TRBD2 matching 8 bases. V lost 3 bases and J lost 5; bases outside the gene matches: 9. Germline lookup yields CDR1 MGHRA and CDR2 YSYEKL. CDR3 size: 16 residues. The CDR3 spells CASSQWPGGVDNEQFF. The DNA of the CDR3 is TGCGCCAGCAGCCAGTGGCCCGGGGGGGTCGACAATGAGCAGTTCTTC.

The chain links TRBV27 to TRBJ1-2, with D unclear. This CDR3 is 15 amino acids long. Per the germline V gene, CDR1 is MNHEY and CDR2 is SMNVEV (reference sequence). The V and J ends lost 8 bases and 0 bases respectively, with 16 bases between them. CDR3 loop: CASLPADLANYGYTF. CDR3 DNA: TGTGCCAGCCTACCAGCCGACTTAGCTAACTATGGCTACACCTTC.

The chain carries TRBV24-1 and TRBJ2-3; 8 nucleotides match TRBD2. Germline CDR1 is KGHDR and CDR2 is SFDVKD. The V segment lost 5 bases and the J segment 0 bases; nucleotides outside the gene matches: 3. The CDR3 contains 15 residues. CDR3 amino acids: CATSAGRASTDTQYF. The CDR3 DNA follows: TGTGCCACCAGTGCCGGGAGGGCAAGCACAGATACGCAGTATTTT.

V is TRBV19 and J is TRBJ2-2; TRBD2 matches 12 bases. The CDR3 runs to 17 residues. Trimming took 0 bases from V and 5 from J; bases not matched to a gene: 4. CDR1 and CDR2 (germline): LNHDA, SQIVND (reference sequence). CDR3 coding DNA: TGTGCCAGTAGTATAGAGACTAGCGGGAGAGGGACCGGGGAGCTGTTTTTT. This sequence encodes CASSIETSGRGTGELFF.